This TCR beta chain appears in the sequencing data of a study of blood T cell repertoires in COVID-19. About the research overall: Acute and convalescent COVID-19 samples came from the United States, Italy and Spain.

This clone is a singleton in its sample. Assay: immunoSEQ multiplex PCR; the TCRdb copy retains only in-frame clones and omits some. The sample shows about 180,000 clones, just over 85% of them seen only once. Germline trimming cut 7 bases from V and 2 bases from J; bases unmatched to any gene: 3. Germline V gene sequence: CDR1 MDHEN, CDR2 SYDVKM. The length of the CDR3 is 14 residues. This TCR derives from a man aged 50 to 60 with active or convalescent COVID-19. Input material: peripheral blood. The gene calls are TRBV28 and TRBJ2-2, with 8 bases that match TRBD1. DNA of the CDR3: TGTGCCAGCACACAGGGGGGAAACACCGGGGAGCTGTTTTTT. This sequence encodes CASTQGGNTGELFF. Combining the CDR3 with reference TRBV28 and TRBJ2-2 gives the whole variable domain DVKVTQSSRYLVKRTGEKVFLECVQDMDHENMFWYRQDPGLGLRLIYFSYDVKMKEKGDIPEGYSVSREKKERFSLILESASTNQTSMYLCASTQGGNTGELFFGEGSRLTVL.